This T cell receptor (beta chain) was captured by sequencing in a study of T-cell reconstitution after alpha-beta-depleted transplantation in children. Regarding the study as a whole: Surviving recipient T cells and thymic progenitors accounted for the high day-60 TCRbeta diversity observed in some patients.

Preparation of the TCRbeta library involved a method that used unique molecular identifiers. Using its own MiXCR run on the PCR reads, TCRdb lists one record per CDR3 protein. The data hold around 600,000 distinct CDR3 sequences, with around 23% observed a single time. Trimming took 4 bases from V and 3 from J; bases not matched to a gene: 6. CDR3 length: 14 amino acids. CDR1 is DFQATT and CDR2 is SNEGSKA in the germline V gene (reference sequence). This clonotype showed up many times. Its target is not known. This TCR was recovered from a boy in the first two years of life who had a stem cell transplant for acute myeloid leukemia, so the T cells may come from the graft donor. This chain uses TRBV20-1 with TRBJ2-1, with 7 bases lining up with TRBD2. Sequencing was performed on PBMCs, mostly from graft donor cells, taken 360 days after TCRalphabeta/CD19-depleted stem cell transplant. This CDR3 reads CSAISGTIYNEQFF. CDR3 nucleotides: TGCAGTGCTATCTCCGGGACTATCTACAATGAGCAGTTCTTC.